These T cell receptor beta chains were read from a single sample in a study of glioma-infiltrating T cells. TCRdb used MiXCR to reprocess the multiplex PCR reads, holding one entry per CDR3 protein. The sample lists approximately 120,000 distinct CDR3 sequences, around 25% occurring once. Source material: glioma tissue, nonneoplastic brain tissue, or PBMCs (not recorded which). The receptors stem from a human donor with low-grade glioma or glioblastoma, undergoing nonglioma brain surgery, or in good health (not recorded which). Both conserved end residues are trimmed from each CDR3. Size tells how often a clone was seen (once, few, many) or the class of an expanded clone, and some rows leave it out.

clone size: many; J gene: TRBJ2-5; V gene: TRBV7-2; CDR3 protein: ASSLAGTYSETQY
clone size: many; J gene: TRBJ2-7; V gene: TRBV20-1; CDR3 protein: SATSPRDSLYEQY
clone size: NA; J gene: TRBJ1-5; V gene: TRBV6-2/TRBV6-3; CDR3 protein: ARTDLDGHNQPQH
clone size: many; J gene: TRBJ1-5; V gene: TRBV7-2; CDR3 protein: ASSVKSVQPQH
clone size: many; J gene: TRBJ1-2; V gene: TRBV27; CDR3 protein: ASSFGRLGYGYT
clone size: many; J gene: TRBJ2-7; V gene: TRBV2; CDR3 protein: ASSRDSDYEQY
clone size: few; J gene: TRBJ2-7; V gene: TRBV19; CDR3 protein: ASSGQGWIEQY
clone size: NA; J gene: TRBJ2-7; V gene: TRBV12-3/TRBV12-4; CDR3 protein: ASSLMGKRGSSYEQY
clone size: NA; J gene: TRBJ2-7; V gene: TRBV7-8; CDR3 protein: ASSPRTGGHEQY
clone size: many; J gene: TRBJ1-1; V gene: TRBV7-2; CDR3 protein: ASSSDRGRTEAF
clone size: many; J gene: TRBJ1-1; V gene: TRBV27; CDR3 protein: ASSWDRSNTEAF
clone size: few; J gene: TRBJ2-1; V gene: TRBV9; CDR3 protein: ASSAAGQGYNEQF
clone size: few; J gene: TRBJ2-5; V gene: TRBV9; CDR3 protein: ASSFTSGAPETQY
clone size: medium-sized; J gene: TRBJ2-4; V gene: TRBV6-2/TRBV6-3; CDR3 protein: ASSYRGGVGNIQY
clone size: many; J gene: TRBJ1-5; V gene: TRBV6-2/TRBV6-3; CDR3 protein: ASSYVDRGFQPQH
clone size: few; J gene: TRBJ2-5; V gene: TRBV5-5; CDR3 protein: ASSVVPTSGGYQETQY
clone size: NA; J gene: TRBJ1-2; V gene: TRBV12-3/TRBV12-4; CDR3 protein: ASSFGTPYT
clone size: NA; J gene: TRBJ2-2; V gene: TRBV5-1; CDR3 protein: ASRDVVSGTNTGELF
clone size: NA; J gene: TRBJ2-7; V gene: TRBV7-9; CDR3 protein: ASRGTPYEQY
clone size: many; J gene: TRBJ2-1; V gene: TRBV4-2; CDR3 protein: ASSLGLAGAAPHEQF
clone size: many; J gene: TRBJ1-1; V gene: TRBV7-8; CDR3 protein: ASRLTDNTEAF
clone size: NA; J gene: TRBJ2-5; V gene: TRBV7-6; CDR3 protein: ASSRDRYQGTQY
clone size: many; J gene: TRBJ2-1; V gene: TRBV4-1; CDR3 protein: ASSQERLAGGNEQF
clone size: NA; J gene: TRBJ2-7; V gene: TRBV6-1; CDR3 protein: ASIYGLARYNEQY
clone size: many; J gene: TRBJ1-1; V gene: TRBV20-1; CDR3 protein: SGIRGRAF
clone size: few; J gene: TRBJ1-6; V gene: TRBV3-1; CDR3 protein: ASSQDFRGANNSPLH
clone size: many; J gene: TRBJ1-5; V gene: TRBV20-1; CDR3 protein: SATFPGTSSNQPQH
clone size: many; J gene: TRBJ2-1; V gene: TRBV27; CDR3 protein: ASTRTGFEQF
clone size: few; J gene: TRBJ1-5; V gene: TRBV12-3/TRBV12-4; CDR3 protein: ASSTGQGEGQPQH
clone size: NA; J gene: TRBJ2-3; V gene: TRBV9; CDR3 protein: ASSVEGFVADTQY
clone size: NA; J gene: TRBJ1-5; V gene: TRBV20-1; CDR3 protein: SASSAFSNQNQQ
clone size: few; J gene: TRBJ1-1; V gene: TRBV14; CDR3 protein: ASSRSVTGTEAF
clone size: NA; J gene: TRBJ1-4; V gene: TRBV20-1; CDR3 protein: SARDREGREELF
clone size: many; J gene: TRBJ2-7; V gene: TRBV20-1; CDR3 protein: SARDDLGGARRYEQY